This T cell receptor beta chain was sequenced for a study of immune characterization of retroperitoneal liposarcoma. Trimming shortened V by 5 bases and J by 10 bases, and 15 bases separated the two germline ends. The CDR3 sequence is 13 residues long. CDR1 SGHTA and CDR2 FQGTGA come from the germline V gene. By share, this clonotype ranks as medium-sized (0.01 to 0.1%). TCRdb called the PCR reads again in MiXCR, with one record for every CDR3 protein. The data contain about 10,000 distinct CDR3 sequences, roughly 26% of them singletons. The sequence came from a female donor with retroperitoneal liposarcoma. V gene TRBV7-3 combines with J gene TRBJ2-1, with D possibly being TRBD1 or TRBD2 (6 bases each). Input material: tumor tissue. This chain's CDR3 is CASSTGAGNEQFF. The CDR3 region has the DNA TGTGCCAGCAGCACGGGGGCAGGGAACGAGCAGTTCTTC.